One and the same sample provided the 4 T cell receptor beta chains below, sequenced in a study of human T cells and chemical hapten exposure. TCRdb itself ran the RACE reads through MiXCR, one entry per CDR3 protein. Of tens of thousands of distinct CDR3 sequences listed, 10% to 15% are singletons. Time point: patch test 3, about 24 weeks after DPC sensitization. Treatment indicated: therapeutic diphenylcyclopropenone sensitization with weekly scalp DPC. The specimen was whole blood, collected in connection with sensitization to the hapten diphenylcyclopropenone (DPC). Receptor source: a woman between 45 and 60 years old with alopecia areata. Some clones in this sample may be carry-over from other donors' samples.

This clonotype was counted ten times or more. The chain has TRBV7-2 and TRBJ2-1; perhaps TRBD1 as D (5 bases). The ends were cut back, 1 base at V and 0 bases at J, with 7 bases in the middle. Germline loops: CDR1 SGHTA, CDR2 FQGNSA. The length of the CDR3 is 15 residues. CDR3 in amino acids: CASSLDRGSYNEQFF. As DNA, the CDR3 is TGTGCCAGCAGCTTAGATAGGGGCTCCTACAATGAGCAGTTCTTC.

This rearrangement joins TRBV29-1 to TRBJ2-7; possibly TRBD1 for D (5 bases). This CDR3 is 11 amino acids long. Trimming pared 7 bases from V and 3 bases from J, leaving 10 bases between. Germline CDR1 is SQVTM and CDR2 is ANQGSEA. CDR3 amino acids: CSAGQVYEQYF. Here the CDR3 DNA reads TGCAGCGCAGGACAAGTCTACGAGCAGTACTTC.

This clonotype was counted between two and nine times. The J gene is TRBJ2-7, the V gene TRBV29-1, with D tentatively TRBD1 or TRBD2 (5 bases each). The CDR3 length is 14 residues. Germline-derived CDR1 and CDR2 are SQVTM and ANQGSEA. Trimming removed 6 bases at V and 0 bases at J, with 15 bases between. The CDR3 loop reads CSVGTTDPSYEQYF. CDR3 sequence (DNA): TGCAGCGTAGGGACCACCGACCCCTCCTACGAGCAGTACTTC.

The CDR3 reads CASSTGALGPQHF. CDR3 bases: TGTGCCAGCAGTACAGGGGCCCTCGGGCCCCAGCATTTT. V and J are TRBV2 and TRBJ1-5; 7 nucleotides match TRBD1. The germline CDR1 and CDR2 sequences are SNHLY and FYNNEI. V was pared by 5 bases and J by 9 bases, with 7 bases of the junction left unmatched. The length of the CDR3 is 13 residues.